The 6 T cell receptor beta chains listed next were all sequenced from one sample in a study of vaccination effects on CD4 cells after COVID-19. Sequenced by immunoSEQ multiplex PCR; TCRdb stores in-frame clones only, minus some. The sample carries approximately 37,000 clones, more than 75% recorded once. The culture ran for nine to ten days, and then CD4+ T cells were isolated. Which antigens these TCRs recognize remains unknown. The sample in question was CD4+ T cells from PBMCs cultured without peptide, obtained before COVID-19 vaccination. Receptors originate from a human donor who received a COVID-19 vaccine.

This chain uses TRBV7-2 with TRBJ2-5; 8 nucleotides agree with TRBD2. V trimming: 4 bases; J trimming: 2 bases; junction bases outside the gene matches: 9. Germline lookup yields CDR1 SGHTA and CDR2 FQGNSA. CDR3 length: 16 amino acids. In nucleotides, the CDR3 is TGTGCCAGCAGCTCCGTTGGACTAGCCGAGCAAGAGACCCAGTACTTC. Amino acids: CASSSVGLAEQETQYF.

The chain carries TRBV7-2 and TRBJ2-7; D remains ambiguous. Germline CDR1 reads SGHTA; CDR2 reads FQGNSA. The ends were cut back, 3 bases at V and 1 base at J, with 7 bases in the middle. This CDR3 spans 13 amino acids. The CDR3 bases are TGTGCCAGCAGCTTCGCCGGATCCTACGAGCAGTACGTC. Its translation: CASSFAGSYEQYV.

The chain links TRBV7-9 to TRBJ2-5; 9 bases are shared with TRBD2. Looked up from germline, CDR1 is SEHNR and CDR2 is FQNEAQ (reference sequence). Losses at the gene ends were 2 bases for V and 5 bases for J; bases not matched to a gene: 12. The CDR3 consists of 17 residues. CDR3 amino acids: CASSLRGAGGGWETQYF. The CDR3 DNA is TGTGCCAGCAGCTTAAGAGGAGCGGGGGGCGGTTGGGAGACCCAGTACTTC.

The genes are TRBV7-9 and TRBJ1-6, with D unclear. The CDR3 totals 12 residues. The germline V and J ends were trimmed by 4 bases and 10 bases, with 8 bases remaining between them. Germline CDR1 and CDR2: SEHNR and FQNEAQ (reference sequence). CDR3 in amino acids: CASSSLGSPLHF. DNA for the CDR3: TGTGCCAGCAGCTCCCTGGGGTCACCCCTCCACTTT.

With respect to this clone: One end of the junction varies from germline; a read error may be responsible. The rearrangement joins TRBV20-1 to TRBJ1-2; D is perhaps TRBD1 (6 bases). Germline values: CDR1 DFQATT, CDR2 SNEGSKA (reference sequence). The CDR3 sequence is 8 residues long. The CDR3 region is CSAQDGQF. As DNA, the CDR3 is TGCAGTGCCCAAGATGGACAGTTC.

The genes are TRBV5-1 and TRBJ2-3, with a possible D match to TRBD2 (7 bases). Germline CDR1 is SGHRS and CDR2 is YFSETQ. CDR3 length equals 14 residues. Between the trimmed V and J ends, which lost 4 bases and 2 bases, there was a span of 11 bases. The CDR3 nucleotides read TGCGCCAGCAGCGGGGGGGCCCCCACAGATACGCAGTATTTT. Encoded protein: CASSGGAPTDTQYF.